The text below deals with one T cell receptor beta chain. Its antigen is unidentified. TCRdb keeps only in-frame clones here, not all; method: immunoSEQ multiplex PCR. The profile shows about 140,000 clones, about 89% of them singletons. Trimming removed 3 bases from V and 11 bases from J; junction bases left unmatched: 6. The CDR3 runs to 13 residues. The germline gives CDR1 MNHNS, CDR2 SASEGT. The source of the sample is a study of T cell responses to AZD1222 COVID-19 vaccine. Study observations and caveats: Donors were mostly white British, more females; clonal diversity possibly underestimated. In all cases, repertoires were sampled only after the peak T cell response. Regions left unmutated in variants are reportedly the target of nearly half of spike-specific TCRs.

The chain links TRBV6-1 to TRBJ1-5; the match to TRBD1 covers 8 bases. The source of this sequence is an adult who received the MenACWY meningococcal vaccine as a control. Here the sequenced sample was peripheral blood, taken 28 days after the second dose of the MenACWY control vaccine. The CDR3 region is CASSDDRGWSQHF. CDR3 coding DNA: TGTGCCAGCAGTGACGACAGGGGTTGGTCCCAGCATTTT.